This TCR beta chain was captured in a study of blood T cell repertoires in COVID-19. Turning to the study itself: T cells, B-cell-depleted T cells, or PBMCs provided the cDNA or gDNA that served as material.

Using immunoSEQ multiplex PCR, the repertoire was profiled, and TCRdb retains in-frame clones only, with some absent. The table records under 30,000 clones, nearly 90% of them present only once. The clonotype comes from a human donor in a cohort sampled during active COVID-19. Sequenced: peripheral blood.

CDR3 DNA: TGTGCCAGCAGTCCCTCGGGTGTATCGGAGCGGGGGCACAAAAACATTCAGTACTTC. The encoded protein is CASSPSGVSERGHKNIQYF. The rearrangement links TRBV2 to TRBJ2-4; the match to TRBD2 covers 8 bases. This CDR3 region has 19 residues. Losses at the gene ends were 5 bases for V and 3 bases for J; bases not matched to a gene: 18. CDR1 SNHLY and CDR2 FYNNEI come from the germline V gene.